These T cell receptor beta chains were read from a single sample in a study of cytomegalovirus exposure and HLA in healthy donors. Method: immunoSEQ multiplex PCR; TCRdb's copy keeps in-frame clones and lacks some. The table lists about 150,000 clones, nearly 80% of them singletons. Specimen: PBMCs. The receptors were sampled from a man aged 25-45 years in good health and CMV-seropositive. Both conserved end residues are part of each CDR3. The order of the fields is D gene, J gene, V gene, clone size, CDR3 protein, CDR3 DNA. The D gene is left open where the match is weak. Size tells how often a clone was seen (once, few, many) or the class of an expanded clone, and some rows leave it out.

TRBD2	TRBJ2-3	TRBV13	.	CASSPQAGVGTDTQYF	TGTGCCAGCAGCCCCCAAGCGGGAGTAGGCACAGATACGCAGTATTTT
.	TRBJ1-5	TRBV2	few	CASSSTPPGDQPQHF	TGTGCCAGCAGTTCGACCCCCCCGGGGGATCAGCCCCAGCATTTT
.	TRBJ1-5	TRBV27	.	CASSLRSLGRGVDNQPQHF	TGTGCCAGCAGTTTAAGGTCTTTAGGTCGGGGGGTTGACAATCAGCCCCAGCATTTT
.	TRBJ1-2	TRBV21-1	once	CASSKDYPPQGGFYGYTF	TGTGCCAGCAGCAAAGATTACCCCCCCCAGGGAGGTTTCTATGGCTACACCTTC
TRBD1	TRBJ1-2	TRBV4-1	few	CASSHSDRGRGYGYTF	TGCGCCAGCAGCCACTCAGACAGGGGGCGAGGCTATGGCTACACCTTC
.	TRBJ2-2	TRBV11-3	.	CASSSPGDSGPGELFF	TGTGCCAGCAGCTCCCCAGGGGATAGTGGGCCCGGGGAGCTGTTTTTT
.	TRBJ1-2	TRBV4-1	.	CASSQVWDSAYGYTF	TGCGCCAGCAGCCAAGTATGGGACTCGGCCTATGGCTACACCTTC
TRBD1	TRBJ1-1	TRBV30	.	CAWSRTGNSFTEAFF	TGTGCCTGGTCGAGGACAGGGAATAGTTTCACTGAAGCTTTCTTT
.	TRBJ2-1	TRBV27	few	CASSLGRGQPKYNEQFF	TGTGCCAGCAGTTTAGGACGAGGACAGCCCAAGTACAATGAGCAGTTCTTC
.	TRBJ2-2	TRBV25-1	.	CASSEFNGELFF	TGTGCCAGCAGTGAATTCAACGGGGAGCTGTTTTTT
.	TRBJ2-2	TRBV11-2	.	CASSEEVVAGELFF	TGTGCCAGCAGTGAAGAGGTTGTCGCCGGGGAGCTGTTTTTT
TRBD1	TRBJ1-4	TRBV5-4	.	CASSKTGGSEKLFF	TGTGCCAGCAGCAAGACAGGGGGCAGTGAAAAACTGTTTTTT
.	TRBJ2-3	TRBV18	.	CASSPSYVADSDTQYF	TGTGCCAGCTCACCGAGCTATGTGGCGGACTCAGATACGCAGTATTTT
.	TRBJ2-7	TRBV6-5	few	CASSYTSGDEQYF	TGTGCCAGCAGTTACACTAGTGGGGACGAGCAGTACTTC
.	TRBJ2-3	TRBV28	once	CASRNGQITDTQYF	TGTGCCAGCAGAAACGGACAGATCACAGATACGCAGTATTTT
.	TRBJ2-5	TRBV6-6	.	CASSYSRETQYF	TGTGCCAGCAGTTATTCTCGAGAGACCCAGTACTTC
.	TRBJ2-5	TRBV13	.	CASSLARRETQYF	TGTGCCAGCAGCTTAGCTAGACGAGAGACCCAGTACTTC
TRBD2	TRBJ2-1	TRBV23-1	.	CASNSGLAGGCNEQFF	TGCGCCAGCAATTCGGGACTAGCGGGAGGGTGCAATGAGCAGTTCTTC
.	TRBJ1-2	TRBV28	.	CASIPSARGGYTF	TGTGCCAGCATTCCATCCGCCCGGGGTGGCTACACCTTC
.	TRBJ2-7	TRBV19	.	CASSIQGFNEQYF	TGTGCCAGTAGTATTCAGGGGTTCAACGAGCAGTACTTC
TRBD2	TRBJ2-1	TRBV5-4	.	CASSKSSGGNEQFF	TGTGCCAGCAGCAAGAGTAGCGGGGGGAATGAGCAGTTCTTC
TRBD2	TRBJ2-7	TRBV5-4	.	CASSLAGGIYEQYF	TGTGCCAGCAGCTTGGCGGGAGGAATCTACGAGCAGTACTTC
TRBD1	TRBJ1-1	TRBV5-8	few	CASSFQDRGVRNTEAFF	TGTGCCAGCAGCTTTCAAGACAGGGGAGTAAGGAACACTGAAGCTTTCTTT
TRBD1	TRBJ2-6	TRBV13	.	CASQKSGFRQGAGANVLTF	TGTGCCAGCCAAAAAAGTGGGTTTAGACAGGGGGCTGGGGCCAACGTCCTGACTTTC
TRBD2	TRBJ2-1	TRBV4-1	.	CASSQEGGPGTSNEQFF	TGCGCCAGCAGCCAAGAGGGGGGGCCCGGGACTAGTAATGAGCAGTTCTTC
TRBD2	TRBJ2-7	TRBV30	.	CALTEAGREQYF	TGTGCCTTGACCGAAGCGGGGCGCGAGCAGTACTTC
TRBD2	TRBJ2-7	TRBV28	.	CASSGAGSGRMYEQYF	TGTGCCAGCAGTGGGGCGGGCAGCGGGAGAATGTACGAGCAGTACTTC
TRBD1	TRBJ2-2	TRBV19	.	CASRRTGTNTGELFF	TGTGCCAGTAGAAGGACAGGGACCAACACCGGGGAGCTGTTTTTT
TRBD1	TRBJ2-7	TRBV27	.	CASSRTGGLNEQYF	TGTGCCAGCAGTCGGACAGGGGGCCTAAACGAGCAGTACTTC
.	TRBJ2-1	TRBV28	.	CASSLRGQNYNEQFF	TGTGCCAGCAGCCTCCGCGGGCAGAATTACAATGAGCAGTTCTTC
.	TRBJ2-7	TRBV28	.	CASSSLQYF	TGTGCCAGCAGTTCCTTGCAGTACTTC
.	TRBJ2-5	TRBV20-1	.	CSVLERETQYF	TGCAGTGTCCTAGAGAGAGAGACCCAGTACTTC
.	TRBJ2-6	TRBV5-4	.	CASSRRDGSSGANVLTF	TGTGCCAGCAGCAGGCGGGACGGGAGCTCTGGGGCCAACGTCCTGACTTTC
.	TRBJ1-2	TRBV29-1	.	CSDTRASGDYTF	TGCAGCGATACCCGGGCCTCGGGGGACTACACCTTC
.	TRBJ1-2	TRBV28	.	CASSWAGAYGYTF	TGTGCCAGCAGTTGGGCAGGGGCCTATGGCTACACCTTC
.	TRBJ1-1	TRBV28	.	CASSLGGPRMNTEAFF	TGTGCCAGCAGTCTCGGGGGGCCGAGGATGAACACTGAAGCTTTCTTT
TRBD2	TRBJ2-1	TRBV19	.	CASSGRAYNEQFF	TGTGCCAGTAGCGGGAGGGCCTACAATGAGCAGTTCTTC
TRBD2	TRBJ2-7	TRBV10-3	.	CAAGLAGNYEQYF	TGTGCCGCAGGACTAGCGGGAAACTACGAGCAGTACTTC
.	TRBJ2-5	TRBV7-3	.	CASSLTGGRNQETQYF	TGTGCCAGCAGCTTAACTGGGGGGAGGAACCAAGAGACCCAGTACTTC
.	TRBJ1-1	TRBV6-5	few	CASSYWGDLNTEAFF	TGTGCCAGCAGTTACTGGGGGGACCTGAACACTGAAGCTTTCTTT
TRBD2	TRBJ2-2	TRBV4-2	medium-sized	CASSQASSGGNTGELFF	TGTGCCAGCAGCCAAGCGTCTAGCGGAGGGAACACCGGGGAGCTGTTTTTT